Presented here are 5 T cell receptor beta chains from one specimen sequenced in a study of T cells after yellow fever vaccination. Using its own MiXCR run on the 5' RACE reads, TCRdb lists one record per CDR3 protein. The sample carries roughly 150,000 distinct CDR3 sequences, under 8% recorded once. The source material was CD4+ T cells sorted from PBMCs, sampled 10 days after the yellow fever booster vaccination. All receptors come from a man aged 30-40 years who received the YFV17D yellow fever vaccine.

This chain uses TRBV5-4 with TRBJ2-7; possible D gene TRBD2, 6 bases. The V gene's germline CDR1 is SGHNT and CDR2 YYREEE (reference sequence). Trimming left V 4 bases short and J 0 bases short, with 14 bases between. The CDR3 length is 15 residues. The CDR3 region is CASSRAGTSSYEQYF. DNA for the CDR3: TGTGCCAGCAGCCGGGCGGGGACGAGCTCCTACGAGCAGTACTTC.

This clonotype has ten or more counts. The chain couples TRBV7-6 to TRBJ2-3, with TRBD2 identical over 7 bases. Trimming at V came to 5 bases and at J to 5 bases, leaving 7 bases not matched to a gene. Germline loops: CDR1 SGHVS, CDR2 FNYEAQ. The CDR3 totals 14 residues. In DNA, the CDR3 is TGTGCCAGCAGCGACCGACTAGCTGAAGATACGCAGTATTTT. This sequence encodes CASSDRLAEDTQYF.

This clonotype was seen only a few times. This chain links TRBV5-1 with TRBJ1-1; no firm D call. Trimming took off 4 bases at V and 1 base at J, with 11 bases between the two ends. The CDR3 extends over 14 amino acids. The germline gives CDR1 SGHRS, CDR2 YFSETQ. Here the CDR3 DNA reads TGCGCCAGCAGCCCGGACGGAAGGAACACTGAAGCTTTCTTT. It yields the protein CASSPDGRNTEAFF.

As for this clonotype: One base away lies a much larger clone, so this may be a sequencing read error. The V gene is TRBV12-3 or TRBV12-4, the J gene TRBJ2-7; D tentatively reads TRBD1 or TRBD2 (5 bases each). There are 13 residues in the CDR3. CDR3 in amino acids: CASTQGRGYEEYF. The CDR3 DNA is TGTGCCAGCACTCAGGGACGGGGCTACGAGGAGTACTTC.

This clonotype has at least ten counts. The V call is TRBV5-1, the J call TRBJ1-2; D unclear. The V end was cut by 2 bases, the J end by 3 bases, with 11 bases between. Germline CDR1 and CDR2: SGHRS and YFSETQ. This CDR3 contains 14 residues. The CDR3 is CASSLPRQDYGYTF. In DNA, the CDR3 is TGCGCCAGCAGCTTACCCCGGCAGGACTATGGCTACACCTTC.